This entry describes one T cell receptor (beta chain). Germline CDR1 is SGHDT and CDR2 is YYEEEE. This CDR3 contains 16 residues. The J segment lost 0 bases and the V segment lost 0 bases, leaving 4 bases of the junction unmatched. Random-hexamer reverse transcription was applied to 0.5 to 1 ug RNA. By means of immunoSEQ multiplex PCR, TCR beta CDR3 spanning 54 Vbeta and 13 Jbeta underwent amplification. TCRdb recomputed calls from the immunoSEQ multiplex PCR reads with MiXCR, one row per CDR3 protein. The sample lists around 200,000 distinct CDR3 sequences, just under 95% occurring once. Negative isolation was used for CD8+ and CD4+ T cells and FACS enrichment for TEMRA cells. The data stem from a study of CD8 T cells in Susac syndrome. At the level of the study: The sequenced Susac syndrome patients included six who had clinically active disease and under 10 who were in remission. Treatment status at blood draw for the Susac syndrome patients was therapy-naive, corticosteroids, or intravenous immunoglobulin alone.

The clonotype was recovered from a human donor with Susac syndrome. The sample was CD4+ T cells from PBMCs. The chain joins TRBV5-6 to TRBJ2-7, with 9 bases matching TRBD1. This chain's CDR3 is CASSLGQGVYSYEQYF. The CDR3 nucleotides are TGTGCCAGCAGCTTGGGACAGGGGGTATACTCCTACGAGCAGTACTTC.